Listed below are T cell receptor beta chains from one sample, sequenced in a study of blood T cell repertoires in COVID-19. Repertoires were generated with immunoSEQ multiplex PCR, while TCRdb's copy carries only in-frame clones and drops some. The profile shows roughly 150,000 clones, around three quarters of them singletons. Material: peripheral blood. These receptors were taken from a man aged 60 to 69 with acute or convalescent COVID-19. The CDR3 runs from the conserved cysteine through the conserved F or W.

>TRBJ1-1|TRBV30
CAWSVQATTEAFF
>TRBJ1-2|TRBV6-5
CASSYGGQKYGYTF
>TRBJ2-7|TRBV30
CAWSGGTSYEQYF
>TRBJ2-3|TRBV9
CASSVDRGYTDTQYF
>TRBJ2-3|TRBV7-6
CASSLGGSRRDTQYF
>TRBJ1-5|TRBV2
CASSEEEGRNQPQHF
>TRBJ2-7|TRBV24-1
CATSDLCYSYEQYF
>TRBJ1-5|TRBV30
CAWSVARDRPQHF
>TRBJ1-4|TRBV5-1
CASSLAGTVNEKLFF
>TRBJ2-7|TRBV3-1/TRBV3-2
CASSETGASYEQYF
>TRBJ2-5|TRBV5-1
CASSLEGGEETQYF
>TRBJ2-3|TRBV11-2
CASSSFLAGGAVTQYF
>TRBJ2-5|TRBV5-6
CASSFSSAGGLSITETQYF
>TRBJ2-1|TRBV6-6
CASSKRSTRFNEQFF
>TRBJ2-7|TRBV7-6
CASSLLSNEQYF
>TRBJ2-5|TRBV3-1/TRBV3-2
CASSQGGGKTQYF
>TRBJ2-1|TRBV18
CASSPPSIYNEQFF
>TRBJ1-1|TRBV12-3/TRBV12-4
CASSDRGQGEAFF
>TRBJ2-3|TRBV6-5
CASRTATDTQYF
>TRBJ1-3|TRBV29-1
CSVTEPRQVAGNTIYF
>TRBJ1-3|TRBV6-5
CATQNRGPGNTIYF
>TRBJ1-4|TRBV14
CASSQFGGATNEKLFF
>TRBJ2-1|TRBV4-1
CASSQGLAGGNNEQFF
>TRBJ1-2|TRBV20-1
CSASPGGTYYGYTF
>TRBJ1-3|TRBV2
CASLPGQFSSSGNTIYF
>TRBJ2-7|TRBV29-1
CSGGGGAYEQYF